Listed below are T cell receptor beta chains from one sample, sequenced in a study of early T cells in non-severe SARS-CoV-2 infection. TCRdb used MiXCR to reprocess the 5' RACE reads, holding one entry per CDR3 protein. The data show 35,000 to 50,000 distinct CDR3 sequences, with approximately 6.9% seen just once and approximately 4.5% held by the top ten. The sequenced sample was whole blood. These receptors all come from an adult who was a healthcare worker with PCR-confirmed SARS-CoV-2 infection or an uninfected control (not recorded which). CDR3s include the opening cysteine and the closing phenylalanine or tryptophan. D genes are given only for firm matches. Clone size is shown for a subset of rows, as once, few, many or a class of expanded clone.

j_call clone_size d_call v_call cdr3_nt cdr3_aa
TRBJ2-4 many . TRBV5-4 TGTGCCAGCAGCCTTAAGCACGGGTCGGACATTCAGTACTTC CASSLKHGSDIQYF
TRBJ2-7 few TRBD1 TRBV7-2 TGTGCCAGCAGCTTAGCGGCGACAGGGTTCAACGAGCAGTACTTC CASSLAATGFNEQYF
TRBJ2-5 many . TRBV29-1 TGCAGCGTTGAAGACCGGGGCCGGCCCGGGGAGACCCAGTACTTC CSVEDRGRPGETQYF
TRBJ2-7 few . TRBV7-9 TGTGCCAGCAGCTCGACCCACTTTCTCGAGCAGTACTTC CASSSTHFLEQYF
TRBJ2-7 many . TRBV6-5 TGTGCCAGCAGTTACGAATGGCAGGGCGGCAGCGAGCAGTACTTC CASSYEWQGGSEQYF
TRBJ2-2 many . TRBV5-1 TGCGCCAGCAGCTTGGCCCGGATAGCTGTCGACACCGGGGAGCTGTTTTTT CASSLARIAVDTGELFF
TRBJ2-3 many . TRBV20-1 TGCAGTGCTAGAGATTTCGCAGATACGCAGTATTTT CSARDFADTQYF
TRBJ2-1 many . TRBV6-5 TGTGCCAGCAGACGCAACAATGAGCAGTTCTTC CASRRNNEQFF
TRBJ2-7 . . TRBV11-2 TGTGCCAGCAGCTTTCCGGGGTCCTACGAGCAGTACTTC CASSFPGSYEQYF
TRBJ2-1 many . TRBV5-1 TGCGCCAGCGGGCCACTCAATGCGGAGGGAGATCAGTTCTTC CASGPLNAEGDQFF
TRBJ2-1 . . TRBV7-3 TGTGCCAGCAGCTTAAATCCTCGCCCGGATGACCAGCAGTTCTTC CASSLNPRPDDQQFF
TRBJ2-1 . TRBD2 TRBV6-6 TGTGCCAGCACTAGCGGGGGCCACCTTTCCCTCTTC CASTSGGHLSLF
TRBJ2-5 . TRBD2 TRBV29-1 TGCAGCGTTGAAGACACGGGGGGGCAAGAGACCCAGTACTTC CSVEDTGGQETQYF
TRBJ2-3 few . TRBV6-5 TGTGCCAGCAGTTACTCGTACAGCCTTAGCACAGATACGCAGTATTTT CASSYSYSLSTDTQYF
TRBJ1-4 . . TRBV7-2 TGTGCCAGCAGTTCCTTGGGCCAGGGAGAAGAAAAACTGTTTTTT CASSSLGQGEEKLFF
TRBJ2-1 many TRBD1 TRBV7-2 TGTGCCAGCAGCCCGGACAGGGGACGTGAGCAGTTCTTC CASSPDRGREQFF
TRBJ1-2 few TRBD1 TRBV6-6 TGTGCCAGCAGTCCATGGACAGGGGGAATAGCTGGCTACACCTTC CASSPWTGGIAGYTF
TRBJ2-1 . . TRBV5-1 TGCGCCAGCAGCTTGGAGACAAATGAGCAGTTCTTC CASSLETNEQFF
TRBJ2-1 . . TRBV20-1 TGCAGTGCTAAAGAGCCAGCCCGATTAGGTAGGGAGCAGTTCTTC CSAKEPARLGREQFF
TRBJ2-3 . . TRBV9 TGTGCCAGCAGCGCCACATCCCGGGGAACCCACACAGATACGCAGTATTTT CASSATSRGTHTDTQYF
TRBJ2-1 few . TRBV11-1 TGTGCCAGCAGCCCCGCTCCCATTATAGGGCAGTTCTTC CASSPAPIIGQFF
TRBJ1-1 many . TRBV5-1 TGCGCCAGCAGCTGGGGTAGGGGGATGAACACTGAAGCTTTCTTT CASSWGRGMNTEAFF
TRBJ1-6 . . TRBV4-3 TGCGCCAGCAGCCAAGATCGGGGGGGAGGTAATTCACCCCTCCACTTT CASSQDRGGGNSPLHF
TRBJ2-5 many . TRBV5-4 TGTGCCAGCAGCCTTAAAAACCAAGAGACCCAGTACTTC CASSLKNQETQYF
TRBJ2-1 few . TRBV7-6 TGTGCCAGCAGCCCTCTGACGGGGCCCAATGAGCAGTTCTTC CASSPLTGPNEQFF
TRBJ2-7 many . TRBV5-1 TGCGCCAGCAGCTCGGTAACAGGGTCCGAGCAGTACTTC CASSSVTGSEQYF